One and the same sample provided the 12 T cell receptor beta chains below, sequenced in a study of prognosis after radiotherapy for stage I lung cancer. It was by two-round multiplex PCR that TCR beta CDR3 was amplified from genomic DNA. First-round PCR amplification was performed with primers specific to each TRBV and TRBJ gene. TCRdb independently ran MiXCR on the multiplex PCR reads; one entry per CDR3 protein. This table holds around 21,000 distinct CDR3 sequences, roughly 43% found once. This specimen consisted of PBMCs, obtained before or after stereotactic body radiation therapy (not recorded which). Every receptor here comes from a donor older than 45 with non-small cell lung cancer.

The chain recombines TRBV2 with TRBJ2-1, with D unresolved. Germline loops: CDR1 SNHLY, CDR2 FYNNEI. The CDR3 runs to 16 residues. Trimming shortened V by 2 bases and J by 0 bases, and 11 bases separated the two germline ends. The CDR3 sequence: CASSERRRNSYNEQFF. CDR3 in DNA: TGTGCCAGCAGTGAAAGACGCAGGAACTCCTACAATGAGCAGTTCTTC. Full variable domain (rest looked up from reference TRBV2 and TRBJ2-1): EPEVTQTPSHQVTQMGQEVILRCVPISNHLYFYWYRQILGQKVEFLVSFYNNEISEKSEIFDDQFSVERPDGSNFTLKIRSTKLEDSAMYFCASSERRRNSYNEQFFGPGTRLTVL.

Turning to this clonotype: An end of the junction differs from the germline gene, which may be a read error. This chain uses TRBV27 with TRBJ2-1; TRBD2 is a possible D gene (5 bases). From germline, CDR1 is MNHEY and CDR2 SMNVEV (reference sequence). The CDR3 totals 11 residues. CDR3 nucleotides: TGTGCCAGCATTTTAGGAGGTGAGCAGTTCTTC. This gives the protein CASILGGEQFF.

This clonotype is termed medium-sized. The chain links TRBV7-2 to TRBJ2-1; D perhaps matches TRBD2 (5 bases). Germline V CDR1 and CDR2: SGHTA, FQGNSA. The CDR3 length is 16 residues. V lost 1 base to trimming and J lost 0 bases, with 10 bases between them. The CDR3 here is CASSLVGESSYNEQFF. In nucleotides, the CDR3 is TGTGCCAGCAGCTTAGTTGGGGAGAGCTCCTACAATGAGCAGTTCTTC.

This clonotype has a count of ten or more. The chain uses TRBV12-5 and TRBJ2-2; TRBD1 might be the D (6 bases). The CDR3 sequence is 12 residues long. The germline CDR1 and CDR2 sequences are LGHNT and FRNRAP. Deletions cut 4 bases from V and 9 bases from J, with 9 bases between. CDR3 residues: CASGSGTRELFF. DNA of the CDR3: TGTGCTAGTGGTTCGGGGACACGGGAGCTGTTTTTT.

Regarding this clonotype: This likely traces to a read error, being one base from a far larger clone. The chain carries TRBV11-2 and TRBJ2-1, with D perhaps TRBD1 or TRBD2 (5 bases each). With 5 bases removed from V and 7 bases from J, the gap between germline ends came to 15 bases. In germline, CDR1 is SGHAT, CDR2 FQNNGV. The CDR3 extends over 14 amino acids. CDR3: CASSPQGGTNEQFF. For the CDR3, the DNA is TGTGCCAGCAGCCCACAAGGTGGGACGAATGAGCAGTTCTTC.

Comment on this clonotype: A much larger clone differs by one base, so this may be a read error. The V and J genes are TRBV28 and TRBJ1-4; D gene uncertain. The CDR3 loop spans 14 amino acids. Per germline, CDR1 MDHEN and CDR2 SYDVKM. The V end was cut by 3 bases, the J end by 7 bases, with 12 bases between. Here the CDR3 reads CASSFAARSEKLFF. The CDR3 region has the DNA TGTGCCAGCAGTTTCGCCGCGAGGAGTGAAAAACTGTTTTTT.

This clonotype was found many times. The J gene is TRBJ2-7, the V gene TRBV20-1; 7 bases agree with TRBD1. This CDR3 is 13 amino acids long. Unmatched junction bases numbered 4, after V lost 5 bases and J lost 0 bases. From germline, CDR1 is DFQATT and CDR2 SNEGSKA (reference sequence). Written as DNA, the CDR3 is TGCAGTGCTCTGAGACAGGGCTCCTACGAGCAGTACTTC. Translated, it gives CSALRQGSYEQYF.

This clonotype was seen ten or more times. V is TRBV9 and J is TRBJ1-5, with 7 bases that match TRBD1. The CDR3 extends over 15 amino acids. Trimming cost V 0 bases and J 6 bases; bases outside gene matches: 6. Germline CDR1 is SGDLS and CDR2 is YYNGEE. This CDR3 reads CASSVGQGEGQPQHF. The CDR3 DNA is TGTGCCAGCAGCGTAGGTCAGGGGGAGGGTCAGCCCCAGCATTTT. Supplemented by reference TRBV9 and TRBJ1-5, the full variable domain reads DSGVTQTPKHLITATGQRVTLRCSPRSGDLSVYWYQQSLDQGLQFLIQYYNGEERAKGNILERFSAQQFPDLHSELNLSSLELGDSALYFCASSVGQGEGQPQHFGDGTRLSIL.

As concerns this clonotype: One end of the junction varies from germline; a read error may be responsible. This chain links TRBV28 with TRBJ1-2, with 7 bases aligning to TRBD1. Germline CDR1 is MDHEN and CDR2 is SYDVKM. CDR3 length: 14 amino acids. CDR3 in DNA: TGTGCCAGCAGTTTCCAGGGGGGGGGCTATGTCTACACCTTC. It yields the protein CASSFQGGGYVYTF.

For this clonotype: This sequence is one base from a far larger clone and is likely a read error. The V call is TRBV30, the J call TRBJ2-7; TRBD1 aligns across 8 bases. Trimming removed 8 bases from V and 2 bases from J; junction bases left unmatched: 14. The CDR3 runs 15 residues. In germline, CDR1 is GTSNPN, CDR2 SVGIG (reference sequence). CDR3 sequence: CASSVAGGAAYEQYF. The CDR3 coding sequence is TGTGCCAGTAGTGTCGCAGGGGGCGCGGCCTACGAGCAGTACTTC.

This clonotype was recorded only once. A junction boundary mismatches the germline segment, possibly from a read error. The gene calls are TRBV28 and TRBJ1-2, with 8 bases matching TRBD1. Per the germline V gene, CDR1 is MDHEN and CDR2 is SYDVKM. CDR3 length: 13 residues. In DNA form, the CDR3 reads TGTGCCGGCAGTCGACAGGGGTGGTGTGGCTACACCTTC. This sequence encodes CAGSRQGWCGYTF.

This clonotype was seen ten or more times. Here the CDR3 DNA reads TGCGCCAGCAGCCAAGGACAGGGAGGCACTGAAGCTTTCTTT. Translation gives CASSQGQGGTEAFF. The chain joins TRBV4-1 to TRBJ1-1; 7 bases map to TRBD1. Germline CDR1 MGHRA, CDR2 YSYEKL. J gave up 4 bases and V 1 base, and 3 bases lay outside the gene matches. The CDR3 is 14 amino acids.